This passage covers 4 T cell receptor beta chains from one sample sequenced in a study of Ad26.COV2.S vaccination and SARS-CoV-2 variants. Produced via immunoSEQ multiplex PCR; TCRdb's table is partial and in-frame only. The table lists about 420,000 clones, approximately 87% of them singletons. Treatment indicated: about 20 received Ad26.COV2.S at low or high dose, single or two shots; roughly 5 received placebo; per-sample allocation not given. Sampling was done on day 63 after the first vaccine or placebo injection. This specimen was peripheral blood, taken in a trial of Ad26.COV2.S vaccine versus placebo. The receptors come from a person aged 18-60 years who received the Ad26.COV2.S COVID-19 vaccine or a placebo.

V and J are TRBV5-6 and TRBJ1-2; tentatively, D is TRBD1 (5 bases). V gave up 4 bases and J gave up 4 bases, with 14 bases separating them. CDR1 and CDR2 (germline): SGHDT, YYEEEE. The CDR3 length is 14 residues. The chain's CDR3 is CASSPGGMFYGYTF. CDR3 DNA sequence: TGTGCCAGCAGCCCCGGGGGGATGTTCTATGGCTACACCTTC. The full variable domain, its missing parts supplied by reference TRBV5-6 and TRBJ1-2, is DAGVTQSPTHLIKTRGQQVTLRCSPKSGHDTVSWYQQALGQGPQFIFQYYEEEERQRGNFPDRFSGHQFPNYSSELNVNALLLGDSALYLCASSPGGMFYGYTFGSGTRLTVV.

The gene calls are TRBV4-3 and TRBJ1-3; D is ambiguous. V gave up 1 base and J gave up 0 bases, with 16 bases separating them. Per germline, CDR1 LGHNA and CDR2 YSLEER. CDR3 length: 18 residues. The CDR3 loop is CASSQGVLGSSSGNTIYF. The CDR3 DNA follows: TGCGCCAGCAGCCAAGGGGTGCTGGGGTCCAGCTCTGGAAACACCATATATTTT.

This clone was detected only once. Different DNA sequences within this sample yield the same CDR3. The chain uses TRBV7-2 and TRBJ2-3, with 7 bases identical to TRBD1. This CDR3 has 14 amino acids. Germline CDR1 and CDR2: SGHTA and FQGNSA. V shed 1 base, J shed 3 bases, and the junction held 1 base outside the gene matches. The CDR3 is CASSLGRGTDTQYF. In nucleotides, the CDR3 is TGTGCCAGCAGCTTAGGCAGGGGGACAGATACGCAGTATTTT.

The J gene is TRBJ2-7, the V gene TRBV6-6, with 8 nucleotides matching TRBD2. The trim removed 5 bases at V and 4 bases at J, leaving 16 bases unmatched. In germline, CDR1 is MNHNY, CDR2 SVGAGI (reference sequence). CDR3 length: 17 residues. CDR3 in DNA: TGTGCCAGCAGTCGCGATCCGGGGGGGCCGGTTATATACGAGCAGTACTTC. Protein: CASSRDPGGPVIYEQYF.